The next 21 T cell receptor beta chains were all read from a single sample in a study of regulatory T cells in long-lasting Graves disease (dated by TCRdb to 2020 to 2022). Libraries were prepared through multiplex PCR. The sequencer listed for this sample is Illumina HiSeq 4000. iRepertoire HTBI primers and Arm-PCR amplification of CDR3 regions were used to construct TCR beta libraries. TCRdb handled the public reads itself, with Q25 trimming in fastp and clone calling in MiXCR, and kept productive beta chains. Rows are unified per CDR3 protein, each entry keeping the most common DNA and genes. The sample yields 600,000 to 850,000 distinct CDR3 sequences; about 32% were counted once. Together, the top ten hold 40% to 55% of the sample. This sample's time point label indicates: persistent/refractory GD, antithyroid drugs over 5 years with positive TRAb. For both TCR sequencing and RNA sequencing, RNA was extracted from PBMCs in TRIzol.

Sample: peripheral blood mononuclear cells (PBMCs), taken when the disease was refractory, from a patient treated with antithyroid drugs. These TCRs come from a female donor with Graves disease.

The gene calls are TRBV19 and TRBJ2-5; D is perhaps TRBD1 or TRBD2 (6 bases each). The CDR3 is made up of 13 amino acids. Germline CDR1 reads LNHDA; CDR2 reads SQIVND (reference sequence). V gave up 6 bases and J gave up 5 bases, with 13 bases separating them. The CDR3 spells CASSQGRLETQYF. As DNA, the CDR3 is TGTGCCAGTAGCCAGGGGAGGCTCGAGACCCAGTACTTC. Full variable domain (rest looked up from reference TRBV19 and TRBJ2-5): DGGITQSPKYLFRKEGQNVTLSCEQNLNHDAMYWYRQDPGQGLRLIYYSQIVNDFQKGDIAEGYSVSREKKESFPLTVTSAQKNPTAFYLCASSQGRLETQYFGPGTRLLVL.

Concerning this clonotype: A read error may explain this, as a much larger clone is one base away. The rearrangement links TRBV20-1 to TRBJ2-5, with D possibly matching TRBD2 (6 bases). Germline CDR1 DFQATT, CDR2 SNEGSKA (reference sequence). CDR3 size: 13 residues. V was cut by 1 base and J by 5 bases, with 11 bases left in between. The CDR3 sequence is CSARAAGRETQYF. The CDR3 bases are TGCAGTGCTAGAGCGGCAGGGAGGGAGACCCAGTACTTC.

The V call is TRBV5-1, the J call TRBJ1-4, with TRBD1 identical over 7 bases. V lost 1 base, J lost 8 bases, and 14 bases stayed unmatched. Looked up from germline, CDR1 is SGHRS and CDR2 is YFSETQ. This CDR3 has 17 amino acids. Here the CDR3 reads CASSLTTRQGRGEKLFF. The CDR3 DNA reads as TGCGCCAGCAGCTTGACCACTAGACAGGGACGGGGAGAAAAACTGTTTTTT.

CDR3 sequence: CASSYRSYQETQYF. The CDR3 region has the DNA TGTGCCAGCAGCTACCGGTCCTACCAAGAGACCCAGTACTTC. V usage is TRBV6-1 and J usage is TRBJ2-5, with D unresolved. This CDR3 has 14 amino acids. The germline V and J ends were trimmed by 6 bases and 0 bases, with 11 bases remaining between them. Germline CDR1 reads MNHNS; CDR2 reads SASEGT.

CDR3 region: CASSEGGAETQYF. The DNA of the CDR3 is TGTGCCAGCAGCGAGGGGGGTGCAGAGACCCAGTACTTC. The rearrangement joins TRBV7-9 to TRBJ2-5; D could derive from TRBD1 or TRBD2 (6 bases each). The CDR3 is 13 amino acids. CDR1 and CDR2 (germline): SEHNR, FQNEAQ (reference sequence). Trimming pared 5 bases from V and 4 bases from J, leaving 11 bases between.

This clonotype has a handful of counts. The CDR3 DNA is TGCAGTGCTAGAGAAGTTACAGGGGGCGCGGACTCTGAAGCTTTCTTT. Amino acid sequence: CSAREVTGGADSEAFF. This chain joins TRBV20-1 and TRBJ1-1; 9 nucleotides align to TRBD1. CDR1 is DFQATT and CDR2 is SNEGSKA in the germline V gene (reference sequence). The CDR3 covers 16 residues. V lost 0 bases and J lost 6; bases outside the gene matches: 11.

In this sample, this clonotype turned up many times. The chain has TRBV12-3 or TRBV12-4 and TRBJ1-2; the D is unclear. V lost 7 bases to trimming and J lost 8 bases, with 11 bases between them. The CDR3 is 11 amino acids. CDR3 nucleotide sequence: TGTGCCAGCACAACGCGGTCGGGCTACACCTTC. Translated, it gives CASTTRSGYTF.

V and J are TRBV3-1 and TRBJ2-2, with D possibly called TRBD1 or TRBD2 (5 bases each). Germline CDR1 is LGHDT and CDR2 is YNNKEL (reference sequence). CDR3 length: 15 amino acids. Deletions cut 5 bases from V and 3 bases from J, with 13 bases between. CDR3 sequence reads: CASSAIGTDTGELFF. CDR3 coding DNA: TGTGCCAGCAGCGCAATTGGGACCGACACCGGGGAGCTGTTTTTT.

This clonotype has a count of ten or more. The CDR3 here is CAWSSQLEQYF. CDR3 DNA: TGTGCCTGGAGTTCCCAACTCGAGCAGTACTTC. This chain connects TRBV30 to TRBJ2-7; D is ambiguous. Trimming pared 2 bases from V and 6 bases from J, leaving 8 bases between. In germline, CDR1 is GTSNPN, CDR2 SVGIG (reference sequence). This CDR3 has 11 residues.

The rearrangement links TRBV27 to TRBJ1-6, with TRBD1 as a possible D gene (5 bases). This CDR3 spans 16 amino acids. Germline loops: CDR1 MNHEY, CDR2 SMNVEV (reference sequence). V was cut by 3 bases and J by 4 bases, with 13 bases left in between. CDR3 region: CASSFREVTYNSPLHF. The CDR3 DNA reads as TGTGCCAGCAGTTTCAGGGAGGTTACTTATAATTCACCCCTCCACTTT.

The rearrangement uses TRBV19 and TRBJ1-1; a weak D match, TRBD1 (6 bases). CDR1 LNHDA and CDR2 SQIVND come from the germline V gene (reference sequence). The V end was cut by 2 bases, the J end by 0 bases, with 13 bases between. The CDR3 is 16 residues long. In nucleotides, the CDR3 is TGTGCCAGTAGTATACAACGGACAGCTTTGAACACTGAAGCTTTCTTT. It codes for CASSIQRTALNTEAFF.

This chain links TRBV19 with TRBJ1-5, with unresolved D. V was trimmed by 3 bases and J by 0 bases, leaving 15 bases between them. The CDR3 contains 17 residues. Germline CDR1 and CDR2: LNHDA and SQIVND (reference sequence). The CDR3 region is CASSMDAIWYSNQPQHF. In DNA, the CDR3 is TGTGCCAGTAGTATGGACGCCATATGGTATAGCAATCAGCCCCAGCATTTT.

A few counts support this clonotype. The gene calls are TRBV3-1 and TRBJ2-7, with 9 positions matching TRBD2. The CDR3 extends over 16 amino acids. Germline V gene lookup returns CDR1 LGHDT and CDR2 YNNKEL (reference sequence). After removal of 1 base from V and 0 bases from J, the junction contained 4 bases not matched to a gene. As DNA, the CDR3 is TGTGCCAGCAGCCAAGCTCGGCGGGAGGGCTCCTACGAGCAGTACTTC. It encodes CASSQARREGSYEQYF.

This clonotype has only a few counts. The chain uses TRBV15 and TRBJ1-3; the D gene is possibly TRBD1 (6 bases). The CDR3 contains 16 residues. CDR1 is LNHNV and CDR2 is YYDKDF in the germline V gene (reference sequence). V was pared by 0 bases and J by 8 bases, with 17 bases between. The CDR3 here is CATSREGQSGLHTIYF. CDR3 nucleotide sequence: TGTGCCACCAGCAGAGAGGGACAATCGGGACTCCACACCATATATTTT.

This clonotype was observed many times. V and J are TRBV2 and TRBJ2-7; 7 bases fit TRBD1. The CDR3 consists of 15 residues. Germline-derived CDR1 and CDR2 are SNHLY and FYNNEI. V gave up 1 base and J gave up 3 bases; unmatched junction bases: 6. The CDR3 region is CASSEGPDRLYEQYF. The DNA of the CDR3 is TGTGCCAGCAGTGAAGGCCCGGACAGGCTCTACGAGCAGTACTTC.

This clonotype was seen a few times. The rearrangement joins TRBV10-3 to TRBJ2-7; a possible D gene is TRBD1 (6 bases). The CDR3 spans 13 residues. Germline V lookup: CDR1 ENHRY, CDR2 SYGVKD. Trimming removed 2 bases from V and 3 bases from J, with 8 bases in between. The CDR3: CAISETGSYEQYF. Here the CDR3 DNA reads TGTGCCATCAGTGAGACAGGGAGCTACGAGCAGTACTTC.

This chain links TRBV7-9 with TRBJ2-5; D perhaps matches TRBD1 (7 bases). V shed 7 bases and J shed 5 bases, with 11 bases lying between them. CDR1 SEHNR and CDR2 FQNEAQ come from the germline V gene (reference sequence). The CDR3 loop spans 12 amino acids. This CDR3 is CASTRGDETQYF. CDR3 DNA: TGTGCCAGCACCAGGGGGGACGAGACCCAGTACTTC.

The chain couples TRBV7-2 to TRBJ2-7; 11 nucleotides agree with TRBD2. V shed 4 bases and J 3 bases; nucleotides not matched to a gene: 8. CDR1 and CDR2 (germline): SGHTA, FQGNSA. This CDR3 has 16 residues. The CDR3 reads CASSSRTSGSFYEQYF. Written as DNA, the CDR3 is TGTGCCAGCAGCTCGCGAACTAGCGGGAGCTTCTACGAGCAGTACTTC.

This clonotype turned up a few times. The chain joins TRBV6-2 or TRBV6-3 to TRBJ1-4; possible D gene TRBD1, 6 bases. Germline-derived CDR1 and CDR2 are MNHEY and SVGEGT. The CDR3 extends over 14 amino acids. Trimming left V 4 bases short and J 5 bases short, with 11 bases between. In DNA form, the CDR3 reads TGTGCCAGCAGTTTCGGACAGTGGAATGAAAAACTGTTTTTT. Translating it yields CASSFGQWNEKLFF.

The table lists this clonotype with a few counts. The chain combines TRBV28 with TRBJ2-7; 12 nucleotides line up with TRBD1. CDR1 and CDR2 from the germline V gene are MDHEN and SYDVKM. CDR3 length: 15 residues. The J segment lost 5 bases and the V segment lost 5 bases, leaving 7 bases of the junction unmatched. The DNA for the CDR3 is TGTGCCAGCAGTCAACCGGGACAGGGGGCGCACGAGCAGTACTTC. Protein: CASSQPGQGAHEQYF. The whole variable domain, filled in from reference TRBV28 and TRBJ2-7, reads DVKVTQSSRYLVKRTGEKVFLECVQDMDHENMFWYRQDPGLGLRLIYFSYDVKMKEKGDIPEGYSVSREKKERFSLILESASTNQTSMYLCASSQPGQGAHEQYFGPGTRLTVT.

This clonotype was seen a handful of times. V and J are TRBV5-4 and TRBJ1-1; no definite D call. Germline V CDR1 and CDR2: SGHNT, YYREEE (reference sequence). CDR3 length: 15 amino acids. V shed 0 bases and J shed 5 bases, with 14 bases lying between them. The CDR3: CASSLGATVGTEAFF. The CDR3, as DNA: TGTGCCAGCAGCTTGGGAGCGACGGTGGGTACTGAAGCTTTCTTT.